This T cell receptor (beta chain) comes out of a study of T cells in localized non-small cell lung cancer. Study-wide points: A higher density of T cells in blood coincided with extended overall survival. A median of about 54 of the top 100 tumor clones appeared in adjacent lung, which was paired and uninvolved. The greatest T cell clonality was found in uninvolved adjacent lung (higher than in tumor).

Sequencing was performed with immunoSEQ multiplex PCR; in TCRdb, only in-frame clones are kept and a portion is missing. The data show some 30,000 clones, roughly 87% seen once. This clone appeared a single time. Antigen specificity is unknown. Sequenced here: peripheral blood mononuclear cells, sampled before any cancer treatment. This TCR was recovered from a man aged 35 to 70 with stage III lung adenocarcinoma.

The CDR3 region has the DNA TGTGCCAGCTCACGGGCTAGGGAGATGCGAGAGACCCAGTACTTC. Translating gives CASSRAREMRETQYF. The chain combines TRBV18 with TRBJ2-5; perhaps TRBD2 as D (5 bases). Germline assignment: CDR1 KGHSH and CDR2 LQKENI. V was pared by 4 bases and J by 4 bases, with 16 bases between. The CDR3 runs 15 residues.